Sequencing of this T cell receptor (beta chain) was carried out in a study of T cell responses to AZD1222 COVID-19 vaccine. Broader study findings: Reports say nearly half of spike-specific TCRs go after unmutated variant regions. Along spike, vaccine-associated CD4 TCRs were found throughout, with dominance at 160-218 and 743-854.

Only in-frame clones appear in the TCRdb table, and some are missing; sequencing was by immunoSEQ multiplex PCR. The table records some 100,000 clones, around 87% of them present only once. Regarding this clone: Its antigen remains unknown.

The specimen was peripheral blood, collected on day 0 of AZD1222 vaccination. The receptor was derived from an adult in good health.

This CDR3 reads CASSPRTANEAFF. The CDR3 nucleotides are TGTGCCAGCTCACCACGGACAGCCAATGAAGCTTTCTTT. The genes are TRBV18 and TRBJ1-1, with D possibly being TRBD1 (6 bases). The germline CDR1 and CDR2 sequences are KGHSH and LQKENI. The V end lost 1 base, the J end lost 7 bases, and 10 bases lay between the germline ends. The CDR3 has 13 amino acids.